This TCR beta chain was captured in a study of shared clonotypes between healthy human individuals. Study as a whole: Plates per donor: three CD4 naive, three CD4 memory, two CD8 naive, one CD8 memory.

Clones were read by immunoSEQ multiplex PCR, and TCRdb kept only the in-frame ones, dropping some. The sample yields 550,000 to 850,000 clones, 72% seen once. The donors, all of them Caucasian adults, lived in Nashville, Tennessee. CDR3 length: 15 residues. Trimming cost V 2 bases and J 0 bases, with 8 bases left between them. Germline lookup yields CDR1 KGHSH and CDR2 LQKENI. Sequencing was performed on memory CD4+ T cells sorted from blood. Regarding subset: CD45RA-negative fraction. The rearrangement uses TRBV18 and TRBJ1-3, with D perhaps TRBD1 (5 bases). The origin of this receptor is a woman aged 25 to 39 in good health. CDR3 coding DNA: TGTGCCAGCTCACCAGGGACTGCCTCTGGAAACACCATATATTTT. Amino acid sequence: CASSPGTASGNTIYF.